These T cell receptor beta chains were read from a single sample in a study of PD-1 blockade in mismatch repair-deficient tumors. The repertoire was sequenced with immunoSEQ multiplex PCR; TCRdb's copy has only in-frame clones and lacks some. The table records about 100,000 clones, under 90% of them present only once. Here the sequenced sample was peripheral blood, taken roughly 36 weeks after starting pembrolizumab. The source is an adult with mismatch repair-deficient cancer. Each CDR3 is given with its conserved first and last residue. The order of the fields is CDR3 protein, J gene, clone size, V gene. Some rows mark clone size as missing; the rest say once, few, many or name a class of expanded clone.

CASRTGLEKLFF	TRBJ1-4	once	TRBV28
CASSLNREFDEQYF	TRBJ2-7	NA	TRBV7-9
CASRAGANVLTF	TRBJ2-6	NA	TRBV6-1
CASSAPGGELFF	TRBJ2-2	NA	TRBV7-9
CASSFNRASGSGEQFF	TRBJ2-1	NA	TRBV11-2
CASSLVGNNYGYTF	TRBJ1-2	NA	TRBV11-1
CASRSGQDYGYTF	TRBJ1-2	once	TRBV6-5
CASSPTVAGGSYNEQFF	TRBJ2-1	NA	TRBV7-3
CASSALPKEEQYF	TRBJ2-7	NA	TRBV9
CASSLEAGGPYEQYF	TRBJ2-7	NA	TRBV11-2
CASKRGELNTEAFF	TRBJ1-1	NA	TRBV19
CASSQDSAGKNTIYF	TRBJ1-3	NA	TRBV4-2
CASSQSWGGVYEQYF	TRBJ2-7	NA	TRBV16
CASNQGGYTEAFF	TRBJ1-1	NA	TRBV4-2
CASSPRQDRIEQYF	TRBJ2-7	once	TRBV11-1
CASSPTSTGANVLTF	TRBJ2-6	NA	TRBV7-6
CASSIIEGQGNQPQHF	TRBJ1-5	NA	TRBV19
CASSLLGRGRTGANVLTF	TRBJ2-6	NA	TRBV7-8
CAWSLGSFETQYF	TRBJ2-5	NA	TRBV30
CASSVDGTAYNEQFF	TRBJ2-1	NA	TRBV9
CASSPPWEQPQHF	TRBJ1-5	NA	TRBV4-1
CASSPGGGGNTNYGYTF	TRBJ1-2	NA	TRBV7-9
CASSAAPLTGYTF	TRBJ1-2	NA	TRBV27
CAISPARGEAFF	TRBJ1-1	NA	TRBV10-3
CASRRELGSYEQYF	TRBJ2-7	once	TRBV6-5
CAINGQGQADTQYF	TRBJ2-3	NA	TRBV10-3
CASRRGTGELFF	TRBJ2-2	many	TRBV7-9
CASGDQPQHF	TRBJ1-5	NA	TRBV6-5
CASSLSGIAFFGTDTQYF	TRBJ2-3	NA	TRBV7-3
CASSSQVTEAFF	TRBJ1-1	NA	TRBV7-9
CSVEQQGSNTEAFF	TRBJ1-1	NA	TRBV29-1
CASSLEAGTNYGYTF	TRBJ1-2	NA	TRBV4-3
CSAGDSYGYTF	TRBJ1-2	NA	TRBV29-1